These 8 T cell receptor beta chains came from one sample sequenced in a study of cytomegalovirus exposure and HLA in healthy donors. Amplification used 60 Vbeta primers and 13 Jbeta primers. Clones were sequenced by immunoSEQ multiplex PCR, and TCRdb holds only the in-frame ones, with some missing. The sample yields around 220,000 clones, about 80% seen once. The source material was PBMCs. The receptors stem from a man in his forties in good health and CMV-seronegative.

The chain couples TRBV7-9 to TRBJ2-1; D ambiguous. The CDR3 spans 15 residues. The V gene's germline CDR1 is SEHNR and CDR2 FQNEAQ (reference sequence). Trimming shortened V by 3 bases and J by 7 bases, and 16 bases separated the two germline ends. Here the CDR3 DNA reads TGTGCCAGCAGCTTTATAGGAGAGTATTTGAATGAGCAGTTCTTC. This sequence encodes CASSFIGEYLNEQFF.

This chain joins TRBV2 and TRBJ2-7; 13 bases fit TRBD2. The ends lost 6 bases at V and 2 bases at J; junction bases unmatched: 1. The germline gives CDR1 SNHLY, CDR2 FYNNEI. The CDR3 length is 14 residues. Here the CDR3 reads CASRGTSGAYEQYF. CDR3 nucleotide sequence: TGTGCCAGCAGGGGGACTAGCGGGGCCTACGAGCAGTACTTC.

The chain links TRBV30 to TRBJ2-7, with 7 positions matching TRBD1. CDR3 length: 14 amino acids. Germline CDR1 is GTSNPN and CDR2 is SVGIG (reference sequence). V was clipped by 0 bases and J by 3 bases; unmatched bases: 5. CDR3 DNA sequence: TGTGCCTGGAGTGTTAGGGGACAGCTCTACGAGCAGTACTTC. Amino acid sequence: CAWSVRGQLYEQYF.

In this sample, this clone turned up a few times. The chain employs TRBV19 and TRBJ2-1, with 11 bases that match TRBD1. V trimming: 0 bases; J trimming: 7 bases; junction bases outside the gene matches: 5. The CDR3 totals 16 residues. Germline-derived CDR1 and CDR2 are LNHDA and SQIVND (reference sequence). CDR3 protein: CASSIDRTGGGNEQFF. CDR3 DNA sequence: TGTGCCAGTAGTATAGATCGGACAGGGGGCGGGAATGAGCAGTTCTTC.

The rearrangement links TRBV7-9 to TRBJ2-6; no clear D. There are 15 residues in the CDR3. V shed 5 bases and J shed 3 bases, with 11 bases lying between them. CDR1 SEHNR and CDR2 FQNEAQ come from the germline V gene (reference sequence). CDR3 nucleotides: TGTGCCAGCAGCATCAGTTCGGGTGGGGCCAACGTCCTGACTTTC. Protein product: CASSISSGGANVLTF.

In its sample, this clone was seen a few times. This chain uses TRBV19 with TRBJ2-5, with a weak D call TRBD1 (5 bases). Germline V gives CDR1 LNHDA, CDR2 SQIVND (reference sequence). V lost 9 bases to trimming and J lost 3 bases, with 14 bases between them. The CDR3 extends over 13 amino acids. The CDR3 bases are TGTGCCAGCAGGGTGTCAATGGAAGAGACCCAGTACTTC. It is translated as CASRVSMEETQYF.

The chain couples TRBV25-1 to TRBJ1-5, with D perhaps TRBD1 (6 bases). The V gene's germline CDR1 is MGHDK and CDR2 SYGVNS. Trimming stripped 2 bases from V and 5 bases from J, with 13 bases between. The CDR3 loop spans 15 amino acids. CDR3 region: CASSEPSWGHQPQHF. CDR3 DNA sequence: TGTGCCAGCAGTGAACCTTCCTGGGGGCATCAGCCCCAGCATTTT.

In DNA form, the CDR3 reads TGTGCCAGCAGCCAAGACAGGGATAGTGCAAACACCATATATTTT. As protein: CASSQDRDSANTIYF. The chain couples TRBV4-2 to TRBJ1-3; D possibly corresponds to TRBD1 (5 bases). The CDR3 is 15 amino acids. Germline-derived CDR1 and CDR2 are LGHNA and YNFKEQ. Trimming cost V 0 bases and J 6 bases, with 12 bases left between them.